This T cell receptor beta chain emerged from a study of identifying expanded T cells in peripheral blood. Profiling relied on immunoSEQ multiplex PCR, and the TCRdb table lists in-frame clones only, not all of them. The sample consists of 50,000 to 65,000 clones, over 75% of them appearing once. The germline V and J ends were trimmed by 0 bases and 6 bases, with 9 bases remaining between them. CDR1 MNHEY and CDR2 SMNVEV come from the germline V gene (reference sequence). The CDR3 length is 13 residues. The sequence was obtained from a person aged 18 to 75 in good health. This chain uses TRBV27 with TRBJ2-7; D is undetermined. Sequenced: blood. The CDR3 DNA reads TGTGCCAGCAGTTTATCAGGGCGTAGCGAGCAGTACGTC. Its translation is CASSLSGRSEQYV.